This T cell receptor (beta chain) was identified during a study of T cell repertoires in cytomegalovirus infection. Study background: In the study, CMV epitopes included recently identified HLA-C-restricted and well-studied HLA-B-restricted ones. Public signatures in TCR beta pointed to CMV infection and matching HLA type.

Each CDR3 protein is one row after TCRdb ran MiXCR on the reads. The data contain approximately 30,000 distinct CDR3 sequences, about 19% of them seen just once; the ten biggest clones take up around 80%. The study's findings and limits: Identification of carriers of CMV plus the relevant HLA was performed using cumulative public TCR beta family frequency.

This CDR3 is 15 amino acids long. CDR1 is MNHEY, CDR2 SVGAGI, per germline. Trimming shortened V by 0 bases and J by 3 bases, and 11 bases separated the two germline ends. Points on this clonotype: Antigen specificity is unknown.

This clonotype was sampled from a human donor in good health (CMV status not recorded). Some clones in this sample may be carry-over from other donors' samples. The specimen comprised CD8+ T cells from cultured PBMCs, sampled from culture after CMV antigen stimulation. This chain links TRBV6-5 with TRBJ1-1; weak D call: TRBD1 (5 bases). The CDR3 protein is CASSYSGVGDTEAFF. The CDR3, as DNA: TGTGCCAGCAGTTACTCAGGGGTAGGGGACACTGAAGCTTTCTTT.